The next 20 T cell receptor beta chains were all read from a single sample in a study of STAT5B mutations in CD4+ large granular lymphocyte leukemia. Clones were sequenced by immunoSEQ multiplex PCR, and TCRdb holds only the in-frame ones, with some missing. This table has about 20,000 clones, over 70% appearing once. Sequenced material: CD4+ T cells from blood buffy coats. The receptors stem from a human donor in good health.

This clone was counted between two and nine times. The rearrangement joins TRBV4-2 to TRBJ1-5; 8 bases line up with TRBD1. J gave up 1 base and V 3 bases, and 2 bases lay outside the gene matches. The CDR3 length is 15 residues. Germline assignment: CDR1 LGHNA and CDR2 YNFKEQ. In nucleotides, the CDR3 is TGTGCCAGCAGCCAGGGACAGGCAAGCAATCAGCCCCAGCATTTT. This translates into CASSQGQASNQPQHF.

The chain recombines TRBV6-6 with TRBJ2-1; 11 nucleotides line up with TRBD1. V lost 2 bases and J lost 4; bases outside the gene matches: 1. CDR1 MNHNY and CDR2 SVGAGI come from the germline V gene (reference sequence). The CDR3 runs 15 residues. CDR3 in DNA: TGTGCCAGCAGTTACGGGACAGGGGGATACAATGAGCAGTTCTTC. Translating gives CASSYGTGGYNEQFF.

This chain links TRBV7-2 with TRBJ1-6; 7 nucleotides line up with TRBD1. V shed 6 bases and J 0 bases; nucleotides not matched to a gene: 5. The CDR3 loop spans 16 amino acids. CDR1 is SGHTA, CDR2 FQGNSA, per germline. CDR3 residues: CASRPGQSSYNSPLHF. The CDR3 DNA is TGTGCCAGCAGGCCGGGACAGAGCTCCTATAATTCACCCCTCCACTTT.

V and J are TRBV5-6 and TRBJ2-1; 8 bases match TRBD2. CDR3 size: 14 residues. V shed 5 bases, J shed 3 bases, and the junction held 4 bases outside the gene matches. Germline CDR1 SGHDT, CDR2 YYEEEE. The CDR3 protein is CASSGRGVYNEQFF. As DNA, the CDR3 is TGTGCCAGCAGTGGGCGGGGGGTCTACAATGAGCAGTTCTTC.

The chain combines TRBV7-2 with TRBJ1-2, with D unclear. This CDR3 is 14 amino acids long. Trimming took 5 bases from V and 4 from J, leaving 14 bases between them. Germline V CDR1 and CDR2: SGHTA, FQGNSA. CDR3 coding DNA: TGTGCCAGCAGCGCCCATACCGCTCCCTATGGCTACACCTTC. This translates into CASSAHTAPYGYTF.

V is TRBV6-5 and J is TRBJ2-4; no reliable D call. Between the trimmed V and J ends, which lost 11 bases and 1 base, there was a span of 15 bases. Germline values: CDR1 MNHEY, CDR2 SVGAGI. The length of the CDR3 is 14 residues. CDR3 nucleotides: TGTGCCCCCCCTGATGCTCGGGCCAAAAACATTCAGTACTTC. Translated, it gives CAPPDARAKNIQYF.

A few counts support this clone. This chain joins TRBV7-2 and TRBJ1-1, with 8 positions matching TRBD1. The CDR3 length is 13 residues. Trimming at V came to 5 bases and at J to 10 bases, leaving 9 bases not matched to a gene. Germline V gene sequence: CDR1 SGHTA, CDR2 FQGNSA. The CDR3 nucleotides read TGTGCCAGCAGCCGTGGACAGGGAAGGGGAGCTTTCTTT. This gives the protein CASSRGQGRGAFF.

The chain recombines TRBV7-7 with TRBJ2-5; no clear D. The CDR3 covers 13 residues. Trimming pared 1 base from V and 5 bases from J, leaving 8 bases between. Germline-derived CDR1 and CDR2 are SSHAT and FNYEAQ (reference sequence). The CDR3 bases are TGTGCCAGCAGCTTAGGGGGATTGGAGACCCAGTACTTC. It is translated as CASSLGGLETQYF.

This clone was observed a few times. The gene calls are TRBV30 and TRBJ1-3, with D uncertain. Between the trimmed V and J ends, which lost 4 bases and 0 bases, there was a span of 10 bases. The CDR3 loop spans 14 amino acids. Germline V gene data show CDR1 as GTSNPN and CDR2 as SVGIG (reference sequence). The CDR3 is CAWKGFSSGNTIYF. CDR3 sequence (DNA): TGTGCCTGGAAGGGCTTTAGCTCTGGAAACACCATATATTTT.

DNA of the CDR3: TGCAGCGTTGTAGCAAGCTACAATGAGCAGTTCTTC. Translation gives CSVVASYNEQFF. This chain connects TRBV29-1 to TRBJ2-1, with D hard to call. Germline V gives CDR1 SQVTM, CDR2 ANQGSEA. The CDR3 has 12 residues. The V gene lost 4 bases and the J gene lost 3 bases, with 7 bases spanning the gap.

The chain is built from TRBV5-1 and TRBJ2-1, with 9 bases lining up with TRBD2. With V trimmed by 3 bases and J by 6 bases, 13 bases remained unmatched. The germline CDR1 and CDR2 sequences are SGHRS and YFSETQ. The CDR3 covers 17 residues. CDR3 loop: CASSWTLAGVVSNEQFF. DNA for the CDR3: TGCGCCAGCAGCTGGACTTTAGCGGGGGTGGTGTCCAATGAGCAGTTCTTC. The variable domain in full, completed from reference TRBV5-1 and TRBJ2-1, reads KAGVTQTPRYLIKTRGQQVTLSCSPISGHRSVSWYQQTPGQGLQFLFEYFSETQRNKGNFPGRFSGRQFSNSRSEMNVSTLELGDSALYLCASSWTLAGVVSNEQFFGPGTRLTVL.

This clone appeared once. The chain couples TRBV5-1 to TRBJ2-2; D may be TRBD1 (5 bases). This CDR3 region has 14 residues. The germline V gene has CDR1 SGHRS and CDR2 YFSETQ. Trimming removed 3 bases from V and 6 bases from J, with 12 bases in between. CDR3 sequence reads: CASSSQGTAGELFF. CDR3 nucleotides: TGCGCCAGCAGCTCCCAGGGAACCGCCGGGGAGCTGTTTTTT.

V usage is TRBV2 and J usage is TRBJ2-5; the D gene is possibly TRBD2 (6 bases). From germline, CDR1 is SNHLY and CDR2 FYNNEI. Trimming shortened V by 5 bases and J by 1 base, and 8 bases separated the two germline ends. The CDR3 is 13 amino acids. The CDR3 coding sequence is TGTGCCAGCAGTTCCGGGAGCCAAGAGACCCAGTACTTC. Amino acids: CASSSGSQETQYF.

The V call is TRBV15, the J call TRBJ1-5; 8 nucleotides agree with TRBD1. J lost 5 bases, V lost 0 bases, and 6 bases had no gene match. The CDR3 contains 16 residues. Germline loops: CDR1 LNHNV, CDR2 YYDKDF (reference sequence). The DNA for the CDR3 is TGTGCCACCAGCAGAGAGGACAGGGCCCGAGATCAGCCCCAGCATTTT. This sequence encodes CATSREDRARDQPQHF.

The V gene is TRBV30, the J gene TRBJ1-6; D perhaps matches TRBD1 (6 bases). The CDR3 is 13 amino acids. Germline values: CDR1 GTSNPN, CDR2 SVGIG (reference sequence). Deletions cut 1 base from V and 7 bases from J, with 8 bases between. The CDR3 here is CAWSGDNNSPLHF. The DNA for the CDR3 is TGTGCCTGGAGTGGGGACAACAATTCACCCCTCCACTTT. Complete variable domain (other parts from reference TRBV30 and TRBJ1-6): SQTIHQWPATLVQPVGSPLSLECTVEGTSNPNLYWYRQAAGRGLQLLFYSVGIGQISSEVPQNLSASRPQDRQFILSSKKLLLSDSGFYLCAWSGDNNSPLHFGNGTRLTVT.

CDR3 protein: CSVTRGRRDTQYF. The CDR3 nucleotides read TGCAGCGTGACTAGGGGACGTAGGGATACGCAGTATTTT. The rearrangement links TRBV29-1 to TRBJ2-3; possible D gene TRBD2, 6 bases. V lost 6 bases and J lost 6, with 16 bases in between. Per the germline V gene, CDR1 is SQVTM and CDR2 is ANQGSEA. The CDR3 is made up of 13 amino acids.

This rearrangement joins TRBV6-5 to TRBJ2-3; 8 bases align to TRBD2. The CDR3 covers 15 residues. Germline lookup yields CDR1 MNHEY and CDR2 SVGAGI. With V trimmed by 7 bases and J by 4 bases, 10 bases remained unmatched. CDR3 in amino acids: CASTARGVLSDTQYF. DNA for the CDR3: TGTGCCAGCACGGCGCGGGGGGTGTTATCAGATACGCAGTATTTT.

This rearrangement joins TRBV7-2 to TRBJ2-7, with D possibly TRBD1 on 6 matching bases. V was trimmed by 0 bases and J by 4 bases, leaving 10 bases between them. CDR1 and CDR2 from the germline V gene are SGHTA and FQGNSA. There are 14 residues in the CDR3. The DNA for the CDR3 is TGTGCCAGCAGCTTAGCGCGGCAGGGGTACGAGCAGTACTTC. As protein: CASSLARQGYEQYF.

The chain recombines TRBV7-8 with TRBJ2-1; 13 nucleotides match TRBD2. The length of the CDR3 is 19 residues. CDR1 is SGHVS and CDR2 is FQNEAQ in the germline V gene. Trimming cost V 6 bases and J 0 bases; bases outside gene matches: 11. The CDR3 reads CASSQPPGLAGSSYNEQFF. DNA for the CDR3: TGTGCCAGCAGTCAACCCCCGGGACTAGCGGGGAGCTCCTACAATGAGCAGTTCTTC.

This clone was detected a few times. The chain has TRBV2 and TRBJ1-5; a possible D gene is TRBD1 (5 bases). Germline CDR1 and CDR2: SNHLY and FYNNEI. The CDR3 is made up of 16 amino acids. Deletions cut 8 bases from V and 2 bases from J, with 19 bases between. CDR3 bases: TGTGCCAGCGGACGGACTGGGGGACGAGGCAATCAGCCCCAGCATTTT. Its translation: CASGRTGGRGNQPQHF.